A selection of T cell receptor beta chains follows, all from one sample in a study of blood T cell repertoires in COVID-19. Method: immunoSEQ multiplex PCR; TCRdb's copy keeps in-frame clones and lacks some. There are more than 70,000 clones in the sample; just over 90% occur only once, and 3% to 4% lies in the top ten. The sequenced material came from peripheral blood. The receptors derive from a woman in her forties or fifties in a cohort sampled during active COVID-19. CDR3s include the opening cysteine and the closing phenylalanine or tryptophan. A D gene is named only where the DNA matches it firmly. The size field is filled for only some rows; it gives once, few, many or a size class.

v_gene: TRBV6-1; j_gene: TRBJ1-1; d_gene: TRBD1; abundance: NA; CDR3aa: CASSGHRGSDNTEAFF; CDR3nt: TGTGCCAGCAGTGGTCACAGGGGAAGTGACAACACTGAAGCTTTCTTT
v_gene: TRBV10-1; j_gene: TRBJ2-1; d_gene: NA; abundance: NA; CDR3aa: CASSEDSSYNEQFF; CDR3nt: TGCGCCAGCAGCGAGGACAGCTCCTACAATGAGCAGTTCTTC
v_gene: TRBV4-1; j_gene: TRBJ2-7; d_gene: TRBD2; abundance: NA; CDR3aa: CATSGREGYEQYF; CDR3nt: TGCGCCACCAGTGGGCGGGAGGGATACGAGCAGTACTTC
v_gene: TRBV28; j_gene: TRBJ2-5; d_gene: NA; abundance: NA; CDR3aa: CASSPLTGFQETQYF; CDR3nt: TGTGCCAGCAGTCCCCTAACAGGATTCCAAGAGACCCAGTACTTC
v_gene: TRBV6-1; j_gene: TRBJ1-4; d_gene: TRBD1; abundance: NA; CDR3aa: CASSEAAGGNEKLFF; CDR3nt: TGTGCCAGCAGTGAAGCGGCAGGGGGAAATGAAAAACTGTTTTTT
v_gene: TRBV11-3; j_gene: TRBJ2-3; d_gene: NA; abundance: NA; CDR3aa: CASSLGSSRSTDTQYF; CDR3nt: TGTGCCAGCAGCTTAGGCTCTAGCAGAAGCACAGATACGCAGTATTTT
v_gene: TRBV28; j_gene: TRBJ1-4; d_gene: NA; abundance: NA; CDR3aa: CASSLRGGPTNEKLFF; CDR3nt: TGTGCCAGCAGTTTAAGGGGGGGCCCAACTAATGAAAAACTGTTTTTT
v_gene: TRBV6-1; j_gene: TRBJ2-3; d_gene: NA; abundance: NA; CDR3aa: CASSEAGLAGTDTQYF; CDR3nt: TGTGCCAGCAGTGAAGCTGGGTTAGCAGGCACAGATACGCAGTATTTT
v_gene: TRBV7-7; j_gene: TRBJ2-5; d_gene: TRBD1; abundance: NA; CDR3aa: CASSQDRVGLETQYF; CDR3nt: TGTGCTAGCAGCCAGGACAGGGTAGGATTGGAGACCCAGTACTTC
v_gene: TRBV10-3; j_gene: TRBJ1-1; d_gene: TRBD1; abundance: once; CDR3aa: CAITRGNGAEAFF; CDR3nt: TGTGCCATCACCAGGGGGAACGGCGCTGAAGCTTTCTTT
v_gene: TRBV27; j_gene: TRBJ2-4; d_gene: TRBD1; abundance: NA; CDR3aa: CASSLNGQGAKNIQYF; CDR3nt: TGTGCCAGCAGTTTAAACGGACAGGGAGCCAAAAACATTCAGTACTTC
v_gene: TRBV5-1; j_gene: TRBJ2-2; d_gene: TRBD2; abundance: NA; CDR3aa: CASSRVSGRATGELFF; CDR3nt: TGCGCCAGCAGCAGGGTTAGCGGGAGGGCCACCGGGGAGCTGTTTTTT
v_gene: TRBV19; j_gene: TRBJ2-5; d_gene: TRBD2; abundance: NA; CDR3aa: CASSTAGGGETQYF; CDR3nt: TGTGCCAGTAGTACCGCGGGGGGCGGAGAGACCCAGTACTTC
v_gene: TRBV30; j_gene: TRBJ1-2; d_gene: NA; abundance: NA; CDR3aa: CAWSLRELKHTF; CDR3nt: TGTGCCTGGAGTCTTCGAGAACTGAAACACACCTTC
v_gene: TRBV7-9; j_gene: TRBJ1-2; d_gene: TRBD1; abundance: NA; CDR3aa: CASSSIYPRQGTYGYTF; CDR3nt: TGTGCCAGCAGCTCCATTTATCCCCGACAGGGAACCTATGGCTACACCTTC
v_gene: TRBV18; j_gene: TRBJ1-2; d_gene: TRBD1; abundance: NA; CDR3aa: CASSPLRQGDYTF; CDR3nt: TGTGCCAGCTCACCACTCAGACAGGGAGACTACACCTTC
v_gene: TRBV5-1; j_gene: TRBJ2-1; d_gene: NA; abundance: NA; CDR3aa: CASSLELARHEQFF; CDR3nt: TGCGCCAGCAGCTTGGAGCTAGCTAGGCATGAGCAGTTCTTC
v_gene: TRBV19; j_gene: TRBJ1-3; d_gene: TRBD1; abundance: NA; CDR3aa: CASIGSRDRGIGNTIYF; CDR3nt: TGTGCCAGTATTGGGTCCCGGGACAGGGGAATTGGAAACACCATATATTTT
v_gene: TRBV5-1; j_gene: TRBJ2-1; d_gene: TRBD1; abundance: NA; CDR3aa: CASSWKDRGQLAGYNEQFF; CDR3nt: TGCGCCAGCAGCTGGAAGGACAGGGGGCAGCTAGCGGGGTACAATGAGCAGTTCTTC
v_gene: TRBV2; j_gene: TRBJ2-5; d_gene: TRBD2; abundance: NA; CDR3aa: CASMALAGSETQYF; CDR3nt: TGTGCCAGCATGGCACTAGCGGGATCAGAGACCCAGTACTTC
v_gene: TRBV9; j_gene: TRBJ2-1; d_gene: NA; abundance: NA; CDR3aa: CASSGHPGLTINEQFF; CDR3nt: TGTGCCAGCAGCGGGCACCCGGGACTGACGATCAATGAGCAGTTCTTC